The 4 T cell receptor beta chains below were found in one sample sequenced in a study of shared clonotypes between healthy human individuals (dated by TCRdb to the early 2020s). The library came from the immunoSEQ multiplex PCR assay. The source is immuneACCESS, and TCRdb retained only in-frame sequences with V and J called. Part of the clones is not carried over; for the studies checked, unresolved V genes explain less than half of this, and the remainder is unexplained. Across this sample there are hundreds of thousands of clones, with less than 85% seen only once. Over 1.5% of the sample lies in the top ten. The sequenced material came from memory CD4+ T cells sorted from blood. The cell subset or site label, read with the paper, signifies: CD45RA-negative fraction. Source of these receptors: a woman in her 30s in good health.

The chain carries TRBV19 and TRBJ2-3; D is unclear. V shed 2 bases and J shed 1 base, with 7 bases lying between them. Germline CDR1 LNHDA, CDR2 SQIVND (reference sequence). The CDR3 runs 14 residues. The CDR3 coding sequence is TGTGCCAGTAGTATAAGTCCGGGCACAGATACGCAGTATTTT. As protein: CASSISPGTDTQYF.

Points on this clone: Other nucleotide sequences in the sample specify the same CDR3. The chain couples TRBV30 to TRBJ1-5; 11 positions match TRBD1. Unmatched junction bases numbered 1, after V lost 5 bases and J lost 4 bases. Germline V gene lookup returns CDR1 GTSNPN and CDR2 SVGIG (reference sequence). The CDR3 consists of 13 residues. The CDR3 coding sequence is TGTGCCTGGGGGACAGGGGGGAATCAGCCCCAGCATTTT. This translates into CAWGTGGNQPQHF.

The table lists this clone with a few counts. The rearrangement uses TRBV30 and TRBJ2-2, with D unclear. CDR1 is GTSNPN, CDR2 SVGIG, per germline (reference sequence). The V and J ends lost 1 base and 7 bases respectively, with 22 bases between them. The CDR3 contains 17 residues. The CDR3 DNA reads TGTGCCTGGAGTGACACCAGAGGACGCGTGACCGTCGGGGAGCTGTTTTTT. Translating gives CAWSDTRGRVTVGELFF.

This clone has only one observation. This CDR3 is CASSISGKETQYF. The CDR3 DNA reads as TGTGCCAGTAGTATCAGCGGAAAAGAGACCCAGTACTTC. This rearrangement joins TRBV19 to TRBJ2-5; perhaps TRBD2 as D (5 bases). The germline V gene has CDR1 LNHDA and CDR2 SQIVND (reference sequence). The CDR3 runs 13 residues. The ends were cut back, 3 bases at V and 3 bases at J, with 8 bases in the middle.